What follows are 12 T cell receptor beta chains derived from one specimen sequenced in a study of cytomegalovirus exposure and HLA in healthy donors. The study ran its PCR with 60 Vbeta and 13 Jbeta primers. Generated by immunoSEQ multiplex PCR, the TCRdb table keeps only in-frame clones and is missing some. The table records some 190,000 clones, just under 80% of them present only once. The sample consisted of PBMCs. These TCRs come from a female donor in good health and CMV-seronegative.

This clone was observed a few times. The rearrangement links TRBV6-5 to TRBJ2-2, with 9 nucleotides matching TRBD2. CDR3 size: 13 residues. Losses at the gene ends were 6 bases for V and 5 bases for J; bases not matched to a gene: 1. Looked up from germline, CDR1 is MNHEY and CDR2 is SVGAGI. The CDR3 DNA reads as TGTGCCAGCAGGCTAGCGGGAACCGGGGAGCTGTTTTTT. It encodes CASRLAGTGELFF.

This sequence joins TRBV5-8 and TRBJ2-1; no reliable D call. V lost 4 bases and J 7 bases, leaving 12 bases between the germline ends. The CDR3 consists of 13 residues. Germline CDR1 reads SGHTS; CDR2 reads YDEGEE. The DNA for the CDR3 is TGTGCCAGCAGCGTCGGTGGTCGGAATGAGCAGTTCTTC. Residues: CASSVGGRNEQFF. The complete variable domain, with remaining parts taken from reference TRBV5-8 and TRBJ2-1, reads EAGVTQSPTHLIKTRGQQATLRCSPISGHTSVYWYQQALGLGLQFLLWYDEGEERNRGNFPPRFSGRQFPNYSSELNVNALELEDSALYLCASSVGGRNEQFFGPGTRLTVL.

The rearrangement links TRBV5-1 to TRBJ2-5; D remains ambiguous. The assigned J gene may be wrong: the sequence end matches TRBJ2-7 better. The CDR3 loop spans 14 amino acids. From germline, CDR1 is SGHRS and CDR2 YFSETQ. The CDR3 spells CASSLAGLPYEQYF. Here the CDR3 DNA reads TGCGCCAGCAGCTTGGCAGGTCTACCCTACGAGCAGTACTTC.

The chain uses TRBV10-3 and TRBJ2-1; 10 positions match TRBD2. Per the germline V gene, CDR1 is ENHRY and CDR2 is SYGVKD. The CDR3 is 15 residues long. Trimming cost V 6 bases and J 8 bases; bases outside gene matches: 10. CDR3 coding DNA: TGTGCCATCAGCCAAACTAGCGGGGTAGTGGATGAGCAGTTCTTC. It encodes CAISQTSGVVDEQFF.

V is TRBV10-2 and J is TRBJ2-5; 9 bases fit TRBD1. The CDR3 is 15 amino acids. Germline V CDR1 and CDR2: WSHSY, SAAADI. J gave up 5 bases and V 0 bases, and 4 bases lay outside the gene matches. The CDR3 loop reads CASSESNRGLETQYF. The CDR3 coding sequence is TGCGCCAGCAGTGAGTCTAACAGGGGGCTGGAGACCCAGTACTTC.

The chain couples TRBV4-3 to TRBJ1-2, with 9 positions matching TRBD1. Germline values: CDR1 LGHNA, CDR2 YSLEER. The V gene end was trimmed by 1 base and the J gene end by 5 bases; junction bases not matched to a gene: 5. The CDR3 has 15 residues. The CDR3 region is CASSQAGQGRYGYTF. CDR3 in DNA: TGCGCCAGCAGCCAAGCGGGACAGGGCCGATATGGCTACACCTTC.

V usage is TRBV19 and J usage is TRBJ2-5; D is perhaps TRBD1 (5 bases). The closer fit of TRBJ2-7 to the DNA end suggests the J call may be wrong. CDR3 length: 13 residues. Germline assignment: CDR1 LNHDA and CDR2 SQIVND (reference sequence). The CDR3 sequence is CASSMGLVGEQYF. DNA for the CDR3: TGTGCCAGTAGTATGGGGCTAGTGGGCGAGCAGTACTTC.

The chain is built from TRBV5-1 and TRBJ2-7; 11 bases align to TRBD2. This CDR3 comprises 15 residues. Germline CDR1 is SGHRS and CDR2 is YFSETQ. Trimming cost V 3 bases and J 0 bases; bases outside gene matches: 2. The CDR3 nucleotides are TGCGCCAGCAGCTCGGGACTAGCGGTCTCCTACGAGCAGTACTTC. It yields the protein CASSSGLAVSYEQYF.

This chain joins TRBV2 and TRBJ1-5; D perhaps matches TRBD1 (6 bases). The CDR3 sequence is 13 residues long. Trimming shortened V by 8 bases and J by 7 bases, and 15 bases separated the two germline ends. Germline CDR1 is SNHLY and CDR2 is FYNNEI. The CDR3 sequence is CASEDSYGQPQHF. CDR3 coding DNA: TGTGCCAGCGAGGACAGCTACGGGCAGCCCCAGCATTTT.

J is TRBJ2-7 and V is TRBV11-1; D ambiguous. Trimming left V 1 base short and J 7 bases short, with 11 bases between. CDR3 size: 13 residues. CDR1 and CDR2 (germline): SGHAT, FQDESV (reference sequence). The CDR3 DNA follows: TGTGCCAGCAGCTTAGATCCCGCTCTAGAGCAGTACTTC. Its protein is CASSLDPALEQYF.

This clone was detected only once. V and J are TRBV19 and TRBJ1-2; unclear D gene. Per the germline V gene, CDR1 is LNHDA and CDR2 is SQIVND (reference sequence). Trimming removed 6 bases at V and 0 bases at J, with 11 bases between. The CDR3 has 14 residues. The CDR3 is CASRTRGSNYGYTF. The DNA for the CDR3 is TGTGCCAGTAGGACTCGAGGGTCTAACTATGGCTACACCTTC.

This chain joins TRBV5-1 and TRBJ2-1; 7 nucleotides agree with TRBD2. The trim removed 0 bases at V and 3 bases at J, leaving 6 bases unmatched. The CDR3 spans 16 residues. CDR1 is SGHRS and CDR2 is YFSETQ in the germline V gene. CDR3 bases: TGCGCCAGCAGCTTGGCCGGGGAGCGGGGCTACAATGAGCAGTTCTTC. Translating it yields CASSLAGERGYNEQFF. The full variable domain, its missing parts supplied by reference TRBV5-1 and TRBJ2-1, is KAGVTQTPRYLIKTRGQQVTLSCSPISGHRSVSWYQQTPGQGLQFLFEYFSETQRNKGNFPGRFSGRQFSNSRSEMNVSTLELGDSALYLCASSLAGERGYNEQFFGPGTRLTVL.